The 20 T cell receptor beta chains presented below share a single source sample, sequenced in a study of blood T cell repertoires in COVID-19. The data were produced by immunoSEQ multiplex PCR, yet TCRdb's version contains in-frame clones alone and is incomplete. The table lists approximately 530,000 clones, approximately 91% of them singletons, with 7.8% in the top ten. Sequencing was performed on peripheral blood. All receptors derive from a woman in her fifties or sixties with COVID-19, enrolled during active disease.

The chain is built from TRBV6-1 and TRBJ2-5; D unclear. Per germline, CDR1 MNHNS and CDR2 SASEGT. V lost 2 bases and J lost 5, with 15 bases in between. The CDR3 is made up of 15 amino acids. The CDR3 spells CASSENPQVGETQYF. CDR3 coding DNA: TGTGCCAGCAGTGAAAATCCTCAGGTGGGCGAGACCCAGTACTTC.

The chain carries TRBV19 and TRBJ2-2; a weak D match, TRBD1 (5 bases). The CDR3 has 14 amino acids. Germline V CDR1 and CDR2: LNHDA, SQIVND (reference sequence). V lost 7 bases and J 6 bases, leaving 15 bases between the germline ends. The CDR3 sequence: CASKLQVEAGELFF. CDR3 nucleotide sequence: TGTGCCAGTAAATTACAGGTAGAGGCCGGGGAGCTGTTTTTT.

The chain links TRBV2 to TRBJ1-2; TRBD1 is a possible D gene (6 bases). This CDR3 spans 15 amino acids. V was pared by 4 bases and J by 5 bases, with 17 bases between. Germline V gene sequence: CDR1 SNHLY, CDR2 FYNNEI. CDR3 sequence reads: CASSATGTTPYGYTF. The CDR3 DNA follows: TGTGCCAGCAGTGCCACAGGGACCACCCCTTATGGCTACACCTTC.

This clone was picked up a small number of times. The chain joins TRBV2 to TRBJ1-2; no definite D call. This CDR3 spans 13 amino acids. With 4 bases removed from V and 7 bases from J, the gap between germline ends came to 13 bases. Germline CDR1 reads SNHLY; CDR2 reads FYNNEI. The CDR3 here is CASSGEGSGGYTF. DNA of the CDR3: TGTGCCAGCAGTGGGGAGGGTTCGGGTGGCTACACCTTC.

This chain joins TRBV7-3 and TRBJ1-1, with D possibly matching TRBD1 (6 bases). CDR3 length: 14 amino acids. Per the germline V gene, CDR1 is SGHTA and CDR2 is FQGTGA. Trimming left V 5 bases short and J 1 base short, with 11 bases between. Here the CDR3 DNA reads TGTGCCAGCAGCCGCGGCAGGGGGAACACTGAAGCTTTCTTT. It translates to CASSRGRGNTEAFF.

CDR3 in amino acids: CASSPSVNTEAFF. The CDR3 DNA reads as TGTGCCAGCTCACCTTCAGTGAACACTGAAGCTTTCTTT. The V and J genes are TRBV18 and TRBJ1-1; D uncertain. V shed 3 bases and J shed 0 bases, with 5 bases lying between them. This CDR3 contains 13 residues. Germline V gene lookup returns CDR1 KGHSH and CDR2 LQKENI.

This chain uses TRBV19 with TRBJ2-1; 7 bases fit TRBD1. The germline gives CDR1 LNHDA, CDR2 SQIVND (reference sequence). The CDR3 is made up of 14 amino acids. V was clipped by 9 bases and J by 0 bases; unmatched bases: 5. CDR3 amino acids: CASQDRSSYNEQFF. For the CDR3, the DNA is TGTGCCAGCCAGGACAGGAGCTCCTACAATGAGCAGTTCTTC. The entire variable domain, with the rest obtained from reference TRBV19 and TRBJ2-1, is as follows: DGGITQSPKYLFRKEGQNVTLSCEQNLNHDAMYWYRQDPGQGLRLIYYSQIVNDFQKGDIAEGYSVSREKKESFPLTVTSAQKNPTAFYLCASQDRSSYNEQFFGPGTRLTVL.

The rearrangement links TRBV19 to TRBJ1-1; D is unresolved. The CDR3 is 14 residues long. Between the trimmed V and J ends, which lost 0 bases and 10 bases, there was a span of 15 bases. CDR1 and CDR2 from the germline V gene are LNHDA and SQIVND (reference sequence). CDR3 coding DNA: TGTGCCAGTAGTATAGAGGTAGGATCGGCGGCAGCTTTCTTT. Translated, it gives CASSIEVGSAAAFF.

The chain's CDR3 is CASSQEGRGANEKLFF. CDR3 DNA: TGTGCCAGCAGCCAAGAAGGGCGGGGTGCTAATGAAAAACTGTTTTTT. The chain uses TRBV3-1 (or the pseudogene TRBV3-2) and TRBJ1-4; no clear D. V shed 0 bases and J shed 3 bases, with 11 bases lying between them. The CDR3 is made up of 16 amino acids. The germline CDR1 and CDR2 sequences are LGHDT and YNNKEL (reference sequence).

The gene calls are TRBV19 and TRBJ2-7; TRBD1 aligns across 7 bases. The CDR3 totals 14 residues. CDR1 is LNHDA and CDR2 is SQIVND in the germline V gene (reference sequence). J lost 2 bases, V lost 5 bases, and 6 bases had no gene match. The CDR3 reads CASSFRTGPYEQYF. DNA of the CDR3: TGTGCCAGTAGTTTTCGGACAGGCCCCTACGAGCAGTACTTC.

The DNA for the CDR3 is TGTGCCAGCAGCCGGCGGACAGGGGACACCGGGGAGCTGTTTTTT. Translated, it gives CASSRRTGDTGELFF. The chain recombines TRBV11-3 with TRBJ2-2; 9 bases agree with TRBD1. V lost 5 bases to trimming and J lost 3 bases; unmatched junction nucleotides: 4. This CDR3 comprises 15 residues. Germline CDR1 SGHNT, CDR2 YENEEA.

This chain connects TRBV28 to TRBJ1-1; D is unclear. There are 12 residues in the CDR3. Germline loops: CDR1 MDHEN, CDR2 SYDVKM. V was pared by 6 bases and J by 0 bases, with 5 bases between. CDR3 nucleotides: TGTGCCAGCAGGTCCATGAACACTGAAGCTTTCTTT. Translating gives CASRSMNTEAFF.

The J gene is TRBJ2-7, the V gene TRBV2, with TRBD2 as a possible D gene (6 bases). Trimming left V 10 bases short and J 3 bases short, with 19 bases between. Germline-derived CDR1 and CDR2 are SNHLY and FYNNEI. This CDR3 spans 14 amino acids. The CDR3 region is CATCSGTDDYEQYF. The CDR3 bases are TGTGCCACCTGCTCCGGGACTGATGACTACGAGCAGTACTTC.

V and J are TRBV20-1 and TRBJ2-7; possibly TRBD1 for D (5 bases). Germline V gene lookup returns CDR1 DFQATT and CDR2 SNEGSKA (reference sequence). The V end lost 3 bases, the J end lost 2 bases, and 14 bases lay between the germline ends. The CDR3 runs to 14 residues. CDR3 residues: CSASETDRPYEQYF. The CDR3 DNA sequence: TGCAGTGCTAGTGAGACAGATCGCCCCTACGAGCAGTACTTC.

V usage is TRBV6-5 and J usage is TRBJ1-2; TRBD1 is a possible D gene (6 bases). The CDR3 spans 15 residues. The germline V gene encodes CDR1 MNHEY and CDR2 SVGAGI. Trimming stripped 2 bases from V and 4 bases from J, with 14 bases between. In DNA, the CDR3 is TGTGCCAGCAGTTACGATGACAGGAGGCTCTATGGCTACACCTTC. It encodes CASSYDDRRLYGYTF.

The chain joins TRBV3-1 (or the pseudogene TRBV3-2) to TRBJ2-7; 8 positions match TRBD1. The CDR3 totals 17 residues. J lost 7 bases, V lost 4 bases, and 18 bases had no gene match. Per germline, CDR1 LGHDT and CDR2 YNNKEL (reference sequence). The CDR3 reads CASSREGRGLYTREQYF. The CDR3 region has the DNA TGTGCCAGCAGCCGGGAAGGCAGGGGGCTCTACACGAGGGAGCAGTACTTC.

This clone turned up a few times. The CDR3 DNA reads as TGTGCCAGCAACCCTGACAGATACACAGATACGCAGTATTTT. It specifies CASNPDRYTDTQYF. The chain recombines TRBV9 with TRBJ2-3; perhaps TRBD1 as D (5 bases). V was cut by 6 bases and J by 2 bases, with 13 bases left in between. This CDR3 has 14 amino acids. Looked up from germline, CDR1 is SGDLS and CDR2 is YYNGEE.

The chain combines TRBV6-1 with TRBJ1-4; TRBD1 might be the D (5 bases). Trimming removed 5 bases from V and 8 bases from J, with 15 bases in between. Germline V lookup: CDR1 MNHNS, CDR2 SASEGT. The CDR3 consists of 14 residues. Written as DNA, the CDR3 is TGTGCCAGCAGTTTAAGTACCGGGGGGGAAAAACTGTTTTTT. Translation gives CASSLSTGGEKLFF.

V gene TRBV3-1 (or the pseudogene TRBV3-2) combines with J gene TRBJ2-7; 9 bases map to TRBD1. V lost 7 bases and J lost 6; bases outside the gene matches: 10. In germline, CDR1 is LGHDT, CDR2 YNNKEL (reference sequence). There are 14 residues in the CDR3. In DNA form, the CDR3 reads TGTGCCAGCAACCACAGGGGGCTGTTGGGCGAGCAGTACTTC. Its translation is CASNHRGLLGEQYF.

This chain joins TRBV10-2 and TRBJ2-5; tentative D call: TRBD1 (5 bases). The V end lost 3 bases, the J end lost 1 base, and 9 bases lay between the germline ends. The CDR3 contains 14 residues. Per germline, CDR1 WSHSY and CDR2 SAAADI. The CDR3 region is CASSDYRGQETQYF. The CDR3 DNA is TGCGCCAGCAGTGATTATAGGGGCCAAGAGACCCAGTACTTC.